This TCR beta chain is from a study of somatic mutations in cytotoxic T cells in rheumatoid arthritis. Germline-derived CDR1 and CDR2 are MNHEY and SMNVEV (reference sequence). CDR3 length: 12 amino acids. The repertoire was sequenced with immunoSEQ multiplex PCR; TCRdb's copy has only in-frame clones and lacks some. There are under 20,000 clones in the sample; approximately 84% occur only once, and 17% lies in the top ten. A note on this clone: One end of the junction is discordant with germline, which a read error may explain.

The origin of this receptor is an adult with rheumatoid arthritis. The chain carries TRBV27 and TRBJ1-2, with D uncertain. The sequenced material came from CD8+ T cells sorted from blood. The chain's CDR3 is CASGFAATGYTF. For the CDR3, the DNA is TGTGCCAGCGGTTTCGCGGCAACGGGCTACACCTTC.